The 16 T cell receptor beta chains listed next were all sequenced from one sample in a study of spatial heterogeneity in lung cancer. Time point of the sample: sample taken at primary tumor resection. Tumor, nontumor lung or frozen PBMC supplied whole RNA, sequenced without sorting. One entry per CDR3 protein, called by TCRdb with MiXCR from the 5' RACE reads. The sample contains tens of thousands of distinct CDR3 sequences, roughly an eighth of which appear only once. The sample consisted of PBMCs, taken at surgery. Receptors were obtained from a male donor with early-stage non-small cell lung cancer.

This clonotype has only a few counts. V is TRBV2 and J is TRBJ1-5; 7 bases agree with TRBD1. Germline loops: CDR1 SNHLY, CDR2 FYNNEI. V was clipped by 5 bases and J by 5 bases; unmatched bases: 9. CDR3 length: 15 amino acids. CDR3 nucleotides: TGTGCCAGCAGTCAGACAGGGATAGGAGATCAGCCCCAGCATTTT. As protein: CASSQTGIGDQPQHF.

This clonotype was seen more than once but under ten times. The genes are TRBV6-2 or TRBV6-3 and TRBJ1-1; maybe TRBD1 (5 bases). Trimming left V 0 bases short and J 5 bases short, with 10 bases between. This CDR3 contains 14 residues. CDR1 is MNHEY and CDR2 is SVGEGT in the germline V gene. CDR3 nucleotide sequence: TGTGCCAGCAGTTACTCGTTGGGGGGTACTGAAGCTTTCTTT. Its protein product is CASSYSLGGTEAFF.

This clonotype was recorded a few times. This chain links TRBV29-1 with TRBJ2-2, with TRBD1 matching 9 bases. J lost 6 bases, V lost 6 bases, and 8 bases had no gene match. Germline lookup yields CDR1 SQVTM and CDR2 ANQGSEA. CDR3 length: 14 amino acids. For the CDR3, the DNA is TGCAGCGTGGGGGGACAGGGAGACGCCGGGGAGCTGTTTTTT. This encodes CSVGGQGDAGELFF.

V and J are TRBV9 and TRBJ1-1; no clear D gene. Trimming removed 3 bases from V and 1 base from J, with 7 bases in between. The V gene's germline CDR1 is SGDLS and CDR2 YYNGEE. This CDR3 contains 13 residues. As DNA, the CDR3 is TGTGCCAGCAGCGAAATCTCGAACACTGAAGCTTTCTTT. It specifies CASSEISNTEAFF.

This clonotype was detected many times. V gene TRBV29-1 combines with J gene TRBJ2-7; no reliable D call. Germline lookup yields CDR1 SQVTM and CDR2 ANQGSEA. Trimming removed 4 bases from V and 0 bases from J, with 7 bases in between. CDR3 length: 12 residues. CDR3 protein: CSVGDGSYEQYF. CDR3 coding DNA: TGCAGCGTTGGAGACGGCTCCTACGAGCAGTACTTC.

This clonotype was recorded at least ten times. The rearrangement links TRBV20-1 to TRBJ2-2; 8 bases match TRBD2. The CDR3 consists of 14 residues. Germline trimming cut 6 bases from V and 1 base from J; bases unmatched to any gene: 4. CDR1 and CDR2 (germline): DFQATT, SNEGSKA (reference sequence). The CDR3 loop reads CSARGGWNTGELFF. The CDR3 coding sequence is TGCAGTGCGCGCGGGGGGTGGAACACCGGGGAGCTGTTTTTT.

Here the CDR3 reads CSAPLRGDTQYF. As DNA, the CDR3 is TGCAGTGCTCCCCTCCGGGGAGATACGCAGTATTTT. V is TRBV20-1 and J is TRBJ2-3; D possibly corresponds to TRBD2 (5 bases). Germline CDR1 and CDR2: DFQATT and SNEGSKA (reference sequence). V lost 5 bases to trimming and J lost 5 bases, with 11 bases between them. The CDR3 has 12 residues.

Only a few counts were recorded for this clonotype. The chain has TRBV20-1 and TRBJ2-7; D possibly uses TRBD1 or TRBD2 (5 bases each). Germline CDR1 DFQATT, CDR2 SNEGSKA (reference sequence). V was cut by 3 bases and J by 9 bases, with 18 bases left in between. This CDR3 is built from 13 residues. CDR3 nucleotides: TGCAGTGCTAGTAGGGCAGGGACCAATCGGCAGTACTTC. This sequence encodes CSASRAGTNRQYF.

As DNA, the CDR3 is TGCAGTGCAACTAAGGCGGGAGCATTCAGTGAGCAGTTCTTC. Translating it yields CSATKAGAFSEQFF. This chain uses TRBV20-1 with TRBJ2-1; 7 nucleotides match TRBD2. Germline V lookup: CDR1 DFQATT, CDR2 SNEGSKA (reference sequence). This CDR3 spans 14 amino acids. V dropped 6 bases and J dropped 9; count of bases not matched to a gene: 14.

This clonotype was seen more than once but under ten times. The genes are TRBV29-1 and TRBJ2-3; unclear D gene. V gave up 5 bases and J gave up 3 bases, with 9 bases separating them. This CDR3 contains 12 residues. Germline V CDR1 and CDR2: SQVTM, ANQGSEA. The CDR3 DNA reads TGCAGCGTTAGGATAACAACAGATACGCAGTATTTT. Its translation is CSVRITTDTQYF.

The chain links TRBV28 to TRBJ2-5; perhaps TRBD2 as D (7 bases). Trimming took 8 bases from V and 1 from J, leaving 17 bases between them. This CDR3 comprises 15 residues. Per germline, CDR1 MDHEN and CDR2 SYDVKM. CDR3 amino acids: CASRPGGRGQETQYF. The CDR3 DNA follows: TGTGCCAGCCGCCCGGGGGGCAGGGGCCAAGAGACCCAGTACTTC.

This clonotype was found many times. In DNA form, the CDR3 reads TGTGCCAGCAGCCCACAGGGGGGGCAGGGGGACCAAGAGACCCAGTACTTC. It specifies CASSPQGGQGDQETQYF. This chain uses TRBV28 with TRBJ2-5, with a tentative D call TRBD1 (8 bases). This CDR3 is 17 amino acids long. V lost 6 bases and J 0 bases, leaving 20 bases between the germline ends. Germline CDR1 and CDR2: MDHEN and SYDVKM.

The table lists this clonotype with many counts. The gene calls are TRBV12-3 or TRBV12-4 and TRBJ2-7; D perhaps matches TRBD2 (5 bases). The CDR3 is 12 amino acids. V was cut by 8 bases and J by 2 bases, with 10 bases left in between. The DNA of the CDR3 is TGTGCCAGCCGGGGAAGTCCCTACGAGCAGTACTTC. As protein: CASRGSPYEQYF.

At least ten counts were recorded for this clonotype. This chain connects TRBV6-5 to TRBJ1-6, with TRBD1 matching 7 bases. V was pared by 0 bases and J by 5 bases, with 4 bases of the junction left unmatched. Germline loops: CDR1 MNHEY, CDR2 SVGAGI. This CDR3 region has 16 residues. This CDR3 is CASSYSRGQNNSPLHF. For the CDR3, the DNA is TGTGCCAGCAGTTACTCGAGGGGACAGAATAATTCACCCCTCCACTTT.

This clonotype was seen only a few times. The genes are TRBV5-1 and TRBJ1-4; a weak D match, TRBD1 (5 bases). In germline, CDR1 is SGHRS, CDR2 YFSETQ. The CDR3 sequence is 14 residues long. Trimming shortened V by 1 base and J by 4 bases, and 8 bases separated the two germline ends. DNA of the CDR3: TGCGCCAGCAGCTTGATGGGGGGTAATGAAAAACTGTTTTTT. It encodes CASSLMGGNEKLFF.

This clonotype was seen many times. The gene calls are TRBV5-6 and TRBJ2-7; 8 positions agree with TRBD1. Germline V gene data show CDR1 as SGHDT and CDR2 as YYEEEE. The trim removed 4 bases at V and 6 bases at J, leaving 3 bases unmatched. The CDR3 consists of 12 residues. CDR3 sequence reads: CASSPTGVEQYF. CDR3 nucleotides: TGTGCCAGCAGCCCGACAGGGGTCGAGCAGTACTTC.